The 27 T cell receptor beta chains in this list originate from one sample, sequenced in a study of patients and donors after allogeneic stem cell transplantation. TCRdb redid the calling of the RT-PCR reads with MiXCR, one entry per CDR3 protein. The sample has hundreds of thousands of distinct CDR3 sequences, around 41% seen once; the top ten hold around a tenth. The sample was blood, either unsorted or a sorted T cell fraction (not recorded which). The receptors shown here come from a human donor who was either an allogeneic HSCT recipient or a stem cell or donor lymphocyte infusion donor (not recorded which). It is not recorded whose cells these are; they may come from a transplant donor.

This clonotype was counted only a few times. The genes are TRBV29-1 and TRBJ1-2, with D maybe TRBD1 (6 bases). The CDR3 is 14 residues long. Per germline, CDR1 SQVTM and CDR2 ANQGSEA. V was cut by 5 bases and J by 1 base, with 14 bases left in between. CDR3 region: CSVSHGTLNYGYTF. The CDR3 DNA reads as TGCAGCGTTTCCCACGGGACACTTAACTATGGCTACACCTTC.

CDR3 protein: CSARGGPTNEKLFF. CDR3 coding DNA: TGCAGTGCCCGGGGGGGGCCTACTAATGAAAAACTGTTTTTT. The chain recombines TRBV20-1 with TRBJ1-4; D may be TRBD1 (6 bases). This CDR3 comprises 14 residues. The V gene's germline CDR1 is DFQATT and CDR2 SNEGSKA (reference sequence). Trimming took off 6 bases at V and 2 bases at J, with 13 bases between the two ends.

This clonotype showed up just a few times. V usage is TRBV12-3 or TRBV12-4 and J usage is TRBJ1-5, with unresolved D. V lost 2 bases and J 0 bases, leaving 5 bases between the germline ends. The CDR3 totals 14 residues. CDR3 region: CASSLLGSNQPQHF. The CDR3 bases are TGTGCCAGCAGTTTATTGGGTAGCAATCAGCCCCAGCATTTT.

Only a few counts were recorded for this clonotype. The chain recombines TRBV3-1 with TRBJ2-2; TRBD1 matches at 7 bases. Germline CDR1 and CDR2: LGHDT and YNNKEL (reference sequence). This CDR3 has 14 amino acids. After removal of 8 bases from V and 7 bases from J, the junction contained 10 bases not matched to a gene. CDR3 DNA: TGTGCCAGCGAGAGGACAGGCATGGGCGGGGAGCTGTTTTTT. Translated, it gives CASERTGMGGELFF. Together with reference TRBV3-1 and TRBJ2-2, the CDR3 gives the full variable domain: DTAVSQTPKYLVTQMGNDKSIKCEQNLGHDTMYWYKQDSKKFLKIMFSYNNKELIINETVPNRFSPKSPDKAHLNLHINSLELGDSAVYFCASERTGMGGELFFGEGSRLTVL.

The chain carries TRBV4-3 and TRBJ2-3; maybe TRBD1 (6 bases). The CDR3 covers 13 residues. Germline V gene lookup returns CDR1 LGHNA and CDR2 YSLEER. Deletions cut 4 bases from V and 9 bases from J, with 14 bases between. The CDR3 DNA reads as TGCGCCAGCAGCCTCACTGACAGGAGGACGCAGTATTTT. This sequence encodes CASSLTDRRTQYF.

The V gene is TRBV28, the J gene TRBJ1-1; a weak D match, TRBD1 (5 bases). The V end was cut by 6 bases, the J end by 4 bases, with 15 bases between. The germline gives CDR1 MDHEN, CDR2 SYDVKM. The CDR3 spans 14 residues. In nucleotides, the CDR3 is TGTGCCAGCAGCCTCAAAGGGGACCGCACTGAAGCTTTCTTT. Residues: CASSLKGDRTEAFF.

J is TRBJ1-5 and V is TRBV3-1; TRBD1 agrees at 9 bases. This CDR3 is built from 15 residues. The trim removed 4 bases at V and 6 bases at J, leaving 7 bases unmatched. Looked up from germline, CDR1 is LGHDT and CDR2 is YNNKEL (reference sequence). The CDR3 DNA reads TGTGCCAGCAGCCCGCGACAGGGGGTAGGTCAGCCCCAGCATTTT. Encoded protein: CASSPRQGVGQPQHF.

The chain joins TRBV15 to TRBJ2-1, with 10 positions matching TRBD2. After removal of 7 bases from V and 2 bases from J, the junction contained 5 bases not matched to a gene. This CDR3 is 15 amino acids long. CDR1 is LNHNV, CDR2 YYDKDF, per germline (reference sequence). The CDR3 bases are TGTGCCACCAAAGGGAGCGGGGGGGCCTACAATGAGCAGTTCTTC. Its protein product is CATKGSGGAYNEQFF.

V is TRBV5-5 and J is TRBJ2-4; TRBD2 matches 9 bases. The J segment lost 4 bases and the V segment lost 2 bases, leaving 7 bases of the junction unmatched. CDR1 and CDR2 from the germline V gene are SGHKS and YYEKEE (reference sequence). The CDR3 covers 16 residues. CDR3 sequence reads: CASSFPGLAEKNIQYF. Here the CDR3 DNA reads TGTGCCAGCAGCTTTCCGGGACTAGCAGAAAAAAACATTCAGTACTTC.

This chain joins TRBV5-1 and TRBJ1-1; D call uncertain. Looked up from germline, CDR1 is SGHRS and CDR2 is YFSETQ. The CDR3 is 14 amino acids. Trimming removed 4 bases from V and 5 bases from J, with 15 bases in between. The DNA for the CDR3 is TGCGCCAGCAGCCTAAACACAGACACAACTGAAGCTTTCTTT. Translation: CASSLNTDTTEAFF.

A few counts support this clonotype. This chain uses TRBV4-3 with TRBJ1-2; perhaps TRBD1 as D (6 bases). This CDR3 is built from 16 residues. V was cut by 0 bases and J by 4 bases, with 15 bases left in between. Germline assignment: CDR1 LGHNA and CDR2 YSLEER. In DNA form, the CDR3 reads TGCGCCAGCAGCCAAGACAGGACAGCGAACCTCTATGGCTACACCTTC. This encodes CASSQDRTANLYGYTF.

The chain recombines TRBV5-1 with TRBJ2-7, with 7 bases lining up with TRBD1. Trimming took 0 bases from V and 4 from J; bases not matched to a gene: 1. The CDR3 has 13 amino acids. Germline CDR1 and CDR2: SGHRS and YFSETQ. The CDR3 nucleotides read TGCGCCAGCAGCTTGGAGGGGGCATACGAGCAGTACTTC. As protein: CASSLEGAYEQYF.

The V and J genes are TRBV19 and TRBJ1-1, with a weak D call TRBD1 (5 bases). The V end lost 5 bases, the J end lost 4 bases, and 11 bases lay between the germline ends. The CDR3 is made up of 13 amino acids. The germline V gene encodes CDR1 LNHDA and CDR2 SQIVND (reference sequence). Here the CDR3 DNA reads TGTGCCAGTAGTCCAGCGGGGGTCACTGAAGCTTTCTTT. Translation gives CASSPAGVTEAFF.

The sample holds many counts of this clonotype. This CDR3 is CASSKVTTPGDNTEAFF. As DNA, the CDR3 is TGTGCCAGCAGCAAAGTTACGACGCCAGGGGATAACACTGAAGCTTTCTTT. This sequence joins TRBV21-1 and TRBJ1-1; the table's D call TRBD1 went unverified against the DNA. TRBV21-1 is assigned pseudogene status. There are 17 residues in the CDR3.

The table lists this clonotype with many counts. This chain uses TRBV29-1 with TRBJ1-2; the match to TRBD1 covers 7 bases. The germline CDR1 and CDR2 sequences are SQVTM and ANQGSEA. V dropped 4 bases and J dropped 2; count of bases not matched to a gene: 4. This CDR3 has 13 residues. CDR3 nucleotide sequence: TGCAGCGTTGCGGGGGGACAGAACTATGGCTACACCTTC. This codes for CSVAGGQNYGYTF.

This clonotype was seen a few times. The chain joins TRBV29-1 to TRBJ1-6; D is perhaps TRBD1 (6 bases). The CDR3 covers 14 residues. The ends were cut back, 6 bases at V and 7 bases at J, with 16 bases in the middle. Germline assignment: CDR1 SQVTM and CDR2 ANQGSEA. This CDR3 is CSVRTGLGNSPLHF. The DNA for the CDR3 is TGCAGCGTACGAACAGGGTTGGGGAATTCACCCCTCCACTTT.

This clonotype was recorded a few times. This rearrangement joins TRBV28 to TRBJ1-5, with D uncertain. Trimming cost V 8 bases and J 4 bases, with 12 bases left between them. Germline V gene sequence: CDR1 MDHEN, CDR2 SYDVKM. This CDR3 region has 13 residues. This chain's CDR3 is CASLKHGNQPQHF. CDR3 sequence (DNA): TGTGCCAGCCTTAAACACGGAAATCAGCCCCAGCATTTT.

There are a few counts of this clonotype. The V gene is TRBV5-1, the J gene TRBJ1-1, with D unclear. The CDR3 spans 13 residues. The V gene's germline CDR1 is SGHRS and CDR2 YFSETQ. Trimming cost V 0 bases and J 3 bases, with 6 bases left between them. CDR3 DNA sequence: TGCGCCAGCAGCTTGGTTGCCCACACTGAAGCTTTCTTT. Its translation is CASSLVAHTEAFF.

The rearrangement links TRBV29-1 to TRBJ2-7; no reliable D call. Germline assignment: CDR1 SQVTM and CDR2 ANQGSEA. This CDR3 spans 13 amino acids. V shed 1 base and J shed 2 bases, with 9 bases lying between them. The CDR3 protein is CSVEGQVTYEQYF. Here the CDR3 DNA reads TGCAGCGTTGAAGGGCAGGTAACCTACGAGCAGTACTTC.

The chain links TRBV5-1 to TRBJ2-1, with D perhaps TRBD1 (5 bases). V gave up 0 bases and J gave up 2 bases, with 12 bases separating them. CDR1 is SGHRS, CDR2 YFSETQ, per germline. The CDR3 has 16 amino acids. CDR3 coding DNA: TGCGCCAGCAGCTTGGAGTTTACAGGAACCTACAATGAGCAGTTCTTC. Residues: CASSLEFTGTYNEQFF.

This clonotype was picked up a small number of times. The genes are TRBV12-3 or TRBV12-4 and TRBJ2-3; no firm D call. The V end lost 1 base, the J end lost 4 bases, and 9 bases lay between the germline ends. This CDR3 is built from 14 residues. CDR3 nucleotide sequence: TGTGCCAGCAGTTTAGAGGCTAGGCCAGATACGCAGTATTTT. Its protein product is CASSLEARPDTQYF.

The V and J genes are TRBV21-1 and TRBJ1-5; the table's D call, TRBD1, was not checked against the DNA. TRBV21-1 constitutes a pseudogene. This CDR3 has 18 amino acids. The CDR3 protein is CASSKGGGQRGRDQPQHF. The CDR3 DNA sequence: TGTGCCAGCAGCAAGGGAGGAGGACAGCGCGGGCGCGATCAGCCCCAGCATTTT.

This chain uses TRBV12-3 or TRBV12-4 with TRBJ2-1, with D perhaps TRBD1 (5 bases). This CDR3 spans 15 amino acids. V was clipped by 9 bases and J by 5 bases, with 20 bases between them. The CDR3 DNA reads TGTGCCAGTAGTAACCTTTACGGACAAAACAATGAGCAGTTCTTC. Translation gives CASSNLYGQNNEQFF.

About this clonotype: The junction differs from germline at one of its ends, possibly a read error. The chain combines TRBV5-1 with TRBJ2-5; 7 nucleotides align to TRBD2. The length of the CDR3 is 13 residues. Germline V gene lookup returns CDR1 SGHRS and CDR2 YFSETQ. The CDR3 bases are TGTGCCAGCAGCTTGGGAGGGTTAGAGACCCAGTACTTC. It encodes CASSLGGLETQYF. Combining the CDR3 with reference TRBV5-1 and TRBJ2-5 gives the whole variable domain KAGVTQTPRYLIKTRGQQVTLSCSPISGHRSVSWYQQTPGQGLQFLFEYFSETQRNKGNFPGRFSGRQFSNSRSEMNVSTLELGDSALYLCASSLGGLETQYFGPGTRLLVL.

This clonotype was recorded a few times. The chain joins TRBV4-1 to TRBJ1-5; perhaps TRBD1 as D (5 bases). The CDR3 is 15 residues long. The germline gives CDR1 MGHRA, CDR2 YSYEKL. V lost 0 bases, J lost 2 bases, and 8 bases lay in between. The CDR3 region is CASSQDTGGNQPQHF. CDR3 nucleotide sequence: TGCGCCAGCAGCCAAGACACAGGAGGCAATCAGCCCCAGCATTTT.

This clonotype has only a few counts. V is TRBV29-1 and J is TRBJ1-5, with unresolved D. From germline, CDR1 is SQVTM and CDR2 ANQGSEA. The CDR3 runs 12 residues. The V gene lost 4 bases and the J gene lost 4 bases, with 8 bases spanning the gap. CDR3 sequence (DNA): TGCAGCGTTGGGGCTAAAAATCAGCCCCAGCATTTT. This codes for CSVGAKNQPQHF.

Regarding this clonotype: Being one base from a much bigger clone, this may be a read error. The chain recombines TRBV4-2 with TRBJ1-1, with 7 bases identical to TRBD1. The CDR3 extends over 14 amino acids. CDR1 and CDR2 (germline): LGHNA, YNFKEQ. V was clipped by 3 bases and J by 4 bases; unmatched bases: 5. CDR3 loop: CASSQDRCSTEAFF. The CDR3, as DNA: TGTGCCAGCAGCCAGGACAGGTGCAGCACTGAAGCTTTCTTT.